This TCR beta chain emerged from a study of T cell responses to AZD1222 COVID-19 vaccine. A word on this clone: The antigen remains unidentified.

Generated by immunoSEQ multiplex PCR, the TCRdb table keeps only in-frame clones and is missing some. The data show over 95,000 clones, more than 70% seen once. The V and J ends lost 7 bases and 2 bases respectively, with 6 bases between them. The CDR3 runs 13 residues. The germline V gene has CDR1 MNHNY and CDR2 SVGAGI (reference sequence). General study points: Researchers report vaccine-associated CD4 TCRs spanning spike, with dominance at 160-218 and 743-854. Baseline seropositivity occurred in only a handful of AZD1222 recipients. Mostly white British, mostly female donors; authors suggested clonal diversity may be underestimated.

Researchers grouped second doses given at about 4 or about 12 weeks into one pool. This chain uses TRBV6-6 with TRBJ2-6; D is uncertain. This clonotype was obtained from an adult who received the AZD1222 COVID-19 vaccine. The material sequenced was peripheral blood, taken 28 days after the second AZD1222 dose. The CDR3 spells CASNLAGANVLTF. CDR3 DNA sequence: TGTGCCAGCAACCTCGCTGGGGCCAACGTCCTGACTTTC.